One sample yielded the 26 T cell receptor beta chains listed below, sequenced in a study of blood T cell repertoires in COVID-19. The method was immunoSEQ multiplex PCR; TCRdb's version includes in-frame clones alone and lacks a portion of them. Among about 76,000 clones, over 70% were seen once, and the ten largest hold around 6.1%. The sample taken for sequencing was peripheral blood. Source of these receptors: a man aged 50-60 years with active COVID-19.

The J gene is TRBJ2-3, the V gene TRBV7-9; 8 bases agree with TRBD1. This CDR3 region has 17 residues. The germline gives CDR1 SEHNR, CDR2 FQNEAQ (reference sequence). V shed 4 bases and J 4 bases; nucleotides not matched to a gene: 13. The CDR3 loop reads CASSYNRRQGAADTQYF. The CDR3 DNA reads as TGTGCCAGCAGCTATAATCGTCGGCAGGGGGCGGCAGATACGCAGTATTTT.

The V and J genes are TRBV5-6 and TRBJ1-5; D unresolved. Between the trimmed V and J ends, which lost 2 bases and 6 bases, there was a span of 9 bases. The CDR3 loop spans 13 amino acids. Germline V CDR1 and CDR2: SGHDT, YYEEEE. The CDR3: CASSFSNGQPQHF. The CDR3 region has the DNA TGTGCCAGCAGCTTCAGTAATGGTCAGCCCCAGCATTTT. Filled out from reference TRBV5-6 and TRBJ1-5, the complete variable domain reads DAGVTQSPTHLIKTRGQQVTLRCSPKSGHDTVSWYQQALGQGPQFIFQYYEEEERQRGNFPDRFSGHQFPNYSSELNVNALLLGDSALYLCASSFSNGQPQHFGDGTRLSIL.

V and J are TRBV5-4 and TRBJ2-7; D unresolved. Germline loops: CDR1 SGHNT, CDR2 YYREEE (reference sequence). The germline V and J ends were trimmed by 1 base and 5 bases, with 4 bases remaining between them. This CDR3 has 11 residues. The CDR3 loop is CASSLSDEQYF. The CDR3 nucleotides read TGTGCCAGCAGCTTGAGCGACGAGCAGTACTTC.

The rearrangement links TRBV21-1 to TRBJ2-2; the table's D call TRBD2 went unverified against the DNA. TRBV21-1 is listed as a pseudogene. This CDR3 contains 18 residues. The CDR3 reads CASSNWRAEMGLGGELFF. CDR3 nucleotides: TGTGCCAGCAGCAATTGGAGAGCCGAGATGGGTTTGGGTGGGGAGCTGTTTTTT.

This rearrangement joins TRBV5-4 to TRBJ2-5; 14 positions agree with TRBD2. There are 15 residues in the CDR3. With V trimmed by 4 bases and J by 9 bases, 8 bases remained unmatched. Germline CDR1 and CDR2: SGHNT and YYREEE (reference sequence). CDR3 residues: CASSRTSGGLRAQYF. The CDR3 nucleotides read TGTGCCAGCAGCCGGACTAGCGGGGGGCTACGGGCCCAGTACTTC.

The CDR3 DNA is TGTGCCAGCAGCCAAGAGTTGTCGGGGAGCTCCTACAATGAGCAGTTCTTC. Translating it yields CASSQELSGSSYNEQFF. The chain recombines TRBV3-1 (or the pseudogene TRBV3-2) with TRBJ2-1, with D maybe TRBD2 (5 bases). CDR3 length equals 17 residues. Germline V gene data show CDR1 as LGHDT and CDR2 as YNNKEL (reference sequence). The V end lost 0 bases, the J end lost 0 bases, and 12 bases lay between the germline ends.

CDR3 nucleotides: TGCGCCAGCAGCCAAGTTATTGAACAGCTCAATCAGCCCCAGCATTTT. Protein: CASSQVIEQLNQPQHF. J is TRBJ1-5 and V is TRBV4-1; D is unresolved. V gave up 1 base and J gave up 3 bases, with 13 bases separating them. Germline CDR1 is MGHRA and CDR2 is YSYEKL. This CDR3 contains 16 residues.

The V gene is TRBV27, the J gene TRBJ2-3; unclear D gene. The CDR3 runs 14 residues. The V end was cut by 3 bases, the J end by 2 bases, with 9 bases between. Per germline, CDR1 MNHEY and CDR2 SMNVEV (reference sequence). The chain's CDR3 is CASSFYSNTDTQYF. Written as DNA, the CDR3 is TGTGCCAGCAGTTTTTACAGTAACACAGATACGCAGTATTTT.

CDR3 sequence: CASSPPDRGSPHYGYTF. The CDR3 DNA sequence: TGTGCCAGCAGCCCCCCGGACAGGGGTTCCCCCCATTATGGCTACACCTTC. V and J are TRBV16 and TRBJ1-2, with TRBD1 matching over 9 bases. This CDR3 region has 17 residues. The V gene's germline CDR1 is KGHSY and CDR2 FQNENV. V shed 4 bases, J shed 5 bases, and the junction held 14 bases outside the gene matches.

V gene TRBV14 combines with J gene TRBJ2-7, with D possibly being TRBD1 (5 bases). Trimming removed 4 bases at V and 3 bases at J, with 16 bases between. Germline-derived CDR1 and CDR2 are SGHDN and FVKESK. The CDR3 spans 15 residues. CDR3 protein: CASSPSLTANYEQYF. CDR3 nucleotides: TGTGCCAGCAGCCCCTCCCTGACAGCGAACTACGAGCAGTACTTC.

The J gene is TRBJ2-7, the V gene TRBV19; tentative D call: TRBD1 (6 bases). Trimming removed 5 bases at V and 3 bases at J, with 17 bases between. Germline loops: CDR1 LNHDA, CDR2 SQIVND (reference sequence). The CDR3 is 15 residues long. In nucleotides, the CDR3 is TGTGCCAGTAGTGTAACAGGGACGGATTTCTACGAGCAGTACTTC. Translated, it gives CASSVTGTDFYEQYF.

The V call is TRBV10-1, the J call TRBJ2-3; D uncertain. This CDR3 is built from 12 residues. V was cut by 1 base and J by 6 bases, with 5 bases left in between. Per germline, CDR1 WNHNN and CDR2 SYGVQD (reference sequence). This chain's CDR3 is CASSEFQDTQYF. In nucleotides, the CDR3 is TGCGCCAGCAGTGAGTTCCAGGATACGCAGTATTTT.

The chain links TRBV24-1 to TRBJ2-5; 10 nucleotides align to TRBD2. The germline V gene encodes CDR1 KGHDR and CDR2 SFDVKD. Trimming at V came to 5 bases and at J to 3 bases, leaving 11 bases not matched to a gene. The CDR3 has 17 residues. The CDR3 nucleotides are TGTGCCACCAGTGCCCTAGGCCGGACTAGCGGAAAAGAGACCCAGTACTTC. Its protein product is CATSALGRTSGKETQYF.

This clone has a handful of counts. The chain carries TRBV4-1 and TRBJ1-2; 9 positions match TRBD1. CDR1 MGHRA and CDR2 YSYEKL come from the germline V gene. This CDR3 is 17 amino acids long. The V segment lost 3 bases and the J segment 6 bases; nucleotides outside the gene matches: 14. The CDR3 region has the DNA TGCGCCAGCAGCCACACACAGGGGGCGACCCTAGGCAATGGCTACACCTTC. Its protein product is CASSHTQGATLGNGYTF.

This chain joins TRBV4-2 and TRBJ2-5, with TRBD2 identical over 10 bases. The length of the CDR3 is 16 residues. Losses at the gene ends were 1 base for V and 1 base for J; bases not matched to a gene: 3. Germline V CDR1 and CDR2: LGHNA, YNFKEQ. The CDR3 region is CASSQGSGGRQETQYF. The CDR3 bases are TGTGCCAGCAGCCAAGGTAGCGGGGGGCGCCAAGAGACCCAGTACTTC.

The chain combines TRBV20-1 with TRBJ2-7; the D is unclear. This CDR3 spans 8 amino acids. Germline V gene data show CDR1 as DFQATT and CDR2 as SNEGSKA (reference sequence). CDR3 sequence reads: CSHSEQYF. DNA for the CDR3: TGCAGCCACTCCGAGCAGTACTTC.

J is TRBJ2-7 and V is TRBV27; weak D call: TRBD2 (5 bases). The ends were cut back, 2 bases at V and 2 bases at J, with 19 bases in the middle. Germline V gives CDR1 MNHEY, CDR2 SMNVEV (reference sequence). The CDR3 extends over 17 amino acids. This CDR3 is CASSLIRSGRTPYEQYF. The CDR3 nucleotides read TGTGCCAGCAGTTTAATAAGGTCGGGCAGGACTCCCTACGAGCAGTACTTC.

The genes are TRBV2 and TRBJ2-5, with TRBD2 matching 10 bases. The CDR3 has 14 amino acids. Germline V gene sequence: CDR1 SNHLY, CDR2 FYNNEI. The V and J ends lost 4 bases and 1 base, in that order; junction bases with no gene match: 0. The CDR3 is CASSGLAGQETQYF. The CDR3 nucleotides read TGTGCCAGCAGTGGACTAGCGGGCCAAGAGACCCAGTACTTC.

The chain employs TRBV5-6 and TRBJ1-4; 7 bases are shared with TRBD1. CDR3 length: 15 residues. CDR1 is SGHDT and CDR2 is YYEEEE in the germline V gene. V lost 2 bases and J lost 5; bases outside the gene matches: 6. The CDR3 loop reads CASSFGGQINEKLFF. CDR3 bases: TGTGCCAGCAGCTTCGGGGGACAGATAAATGAAAAACTGTTTTTT.

This sequence joins TRBV9 and TRBJ1-3; maybe TRBD1 (5 bases). The CDR3 is 17 residues long. The V gene lost 0 bases and the J gene lost 0 bases, with 13 bases spanning the gap. Germline loops: CDR1 SGDLS, CDR2 YYNGEE. CDR3 bases: TGTGCCAGCAGCGTAGCCGGGGGAGGGGTCTCTGGAAACACCATATATTTT. Translating gives CASSVAGGGVSGNTIYF.

This clone was picked up a small number of times. V is TRBV7-9 and J is TRBJ2-7; TRBD2 matches at 9 bases. Per the germline V gene, CDR1 is SEHNR and CDR2 is FQNEAQ (reference sequence). The junction had 6 bases not matched to a gene; V was cut back by 5 bases and J by 4 bases. The CDR3 length is 14 residues. CDR3 sequence (DNA): TGTGCCAGCAGCACAGGACTAGCGCGTTACGAGCAGTACTTC. It specifies CASSTGLARYEQYF.

This chain uses TRBV5-4 with TRBJ2-5, with TRBD2 matching 14 bases. Germline V gives CDR1 SGHNT, CDR2 YYREEE (reference sequence). CDR3 length: 18 residues. V was pared by 0 bases and J by 4 bases, with 8 bases of the junction left unmatched. The CDR3 sequence is CASSLGLAGGHSRETQYF. In DNA, the CDR3 is TGTGCCAGCAGCTTGGGACTAGCGGGAGGGCATTCGAGAGAGACCCAGTACTTC.

This clone has only one observation. V gene TRBV28 combines with J gene TRBJ2-2; 10 nucleotides agree with TRBD2. V was clipped by 3 bases and J by 6 bases; unmatched bases: 10. This CDR3 spans 17 amino acids. From germline, CDR1 is MDHEN and CDR2 SYDVKM. The CDR3 here is CASSLVSSGSGPGELFF. The CDR3 nucleotides are TGTGCCAGCAGTTTGGTATCTAGCGGGAGCGGACCCGGGGAGCTGTTTTTT.

This chain links TRBV11-2 with TRBJ2-7; D is uncertain. The germline V gene has CDR1 SGHAT and CDR2 FQNNGV. The V end was cut by 5 bases, the J end by 5 bases, with 19 bases between. The CDR3 covers 15 residues. CDR3 nucleotide sequence: TGTGCCAGCAGCAGTCCAGAGCACCTAGAGGACGAGCAGTACTTC. This encodes CASSSPEHLEDEQYF.

This chain uses TRBV5-1 with TRBJ2-1; TRBD1 matches at 10 bases. Germline V gene sequence: CDR1 SGHRS, CDR2 YFSETQ. CDR3 size: 18 residues. V lost 2 bases and J lost 2; bases outside the gene matches: 10. The CDR3 region is CASSFGTGAWETYNEQFF. The CDR3 DNA reads TGCGCCAGCAGCTTCGGGACAGGGGCTTGGGAGACCTACAATGAGCAGTTCTTC.

The genes are TRBV19 and TRBJ1-1; D perhaps matches TRBD1 (5 bases). This CDR3 region has 13 residues. Trimming pared 2 bases from V and 4 bases from J, leaving 8 bases between. The germline V gene has CDR1 LNHDA and CDR2 SQIVND (reference sequence). This CDR3 reads CASSITGATEAFF. CDR3 nucleotide sequence: TGTGCCAGTAGTATAACAGGTGCCACTGAAGCTTTCTTT.